These 16 T cell receptor beta chains share one sample of origin, sequenced in a study of T cell changes during pregnancy in multiple sclerosis. Clones were read by immunoSEQ multiplex PCR, and TCRdb kept only the in-frame ones, dropping some. Counted here are more than 60,000 clones, 91% occurring once; the ten biggest clones make up 0.8% to 1%. The starting material was peripheral blood, obtained before pregnancy. These TCRs come from a female donor with multiple sclerosis, enrolled in a pregnancy study.

The rearrangement uses TRBV6-6 and TRBJ1-2, with a possible D match to TRBD1 (6 bases). The CDR3 sequence is 15 residues long. Looked up from germline, CDR1 is MNHNY and CDR2 is SVGAGI (reference sequence). V was cut by 5 bases and J by 2 bases, with 15 bases left in between. The CDR3 region is CASSGRQELNYGYTF. The CDR3 bases are TGTGCCAGCAGTGGGAGACAGGAGCTAAACTATGGCTACACCTTC.

The V and J genes are TRBV30 and TRBJ1-6, with D perhaps matching TRBD1 (6 bases). Germline lookup yields CDR1 GTSNPN and CDR2 SVGIG (reference sequence). V lost 0 bases to trimming and J lost 4 bases, with 13 bases between them. The CDR3 has 16 amino acids. CDR3 sequence: CAWSVGGPLYNSPLHF. The CDR3, as DNA: TGTGCCTGGAGTGTAGGGGGACCCCTATATAATTCACCCCTCCACTTT. The complete variable domain, with remaining parts taken from reference TRBV30 and TRBJ1-6, reads SQTIHQWPATLVQPVGSPLSLECTVEGTSNPNLYWYRQAAGRGLQLLFYSVGIGQISSEVPQNLSASRPQDRQFILSSKKLLLSDSGFYLCAWSVGGPLYNSPLHFGNGTRLTVT.

This clone was picked up a small number of times. J is TRBJ1-3 and V is TRBV16; the match to TRBD1 covers 9 bases. Germline lookup yields CDR1 KGHSY and CDR2 FQNENV. This CDR3 has 16 amino acids. V gave up 3 bases and J gave up 1 base; unmatched junction bases: 4. In nucleotides, the CDR3 is TGTGCCAGCAGCCATTTTGGGACAGGGTCTGGAAACACCATATATTTT. Amino acids: CASSHFGTGSGNTIYF.

The V gene is TRBV6-5, the J gene TRBJ2-1; TRBD2 matches at 9 bases. After removal of 2 bases from V and 1 base from J, the junction contained 0 bases not matched to a gene. CDR3 length: 15 amino acids. Germline CDR1 is MNHEY and CDR2 is SVGAGI. The CDR3 reads CASSYAGGSYNEQFF. For the CDR3, the DNA is TGTGCCAGCAGTTACGCGGGGGGGTCCTACAATGAGCAGTTCTTC.

This sequence joins TRBV7-3 and TRBJ2-5, with TRBD2 as a possible D gene (6 bases). Germline-derived CDR1 and CDR2 are SGHTA and FQGTGA. The CDR3 has 16 amino acids. Trimming removed 0 bases from V and 3 bases from J, with 14 bases in between. CDR3 sequence: CASSLTAGPGEETQYF. The CDR3 DNA reads TGTGCCAGCAGCTTAACTGCGGGGCCCGGAGAAGAGACCCAGTACTTC.

The chain is built from TRBV4-1 and TRBJ2-7; TRBD2 agrees at 8 bases. The CDR3 is 15 amino acids. The V segment lost 1 base and the J segment 6 bases; nucleotides outside the gene matches: 8. Germline V gene lookup returns CDR1 MGHRA and CDR2 YSYEKL. The CDR3 DNA reads as TGCGCCAGCAGCCAAGGCCCGGGACTAGACTCCGAGCAGTACTTC. It specifies CASSQGPGLDSEQYF.

The chain combines TRBV6-5 with TRBJ1-1; D unclear. Germline CDR1 and CDR2: MNHEY and SVGAGI. Trimming pared 8 bases from V and 4 bases from J, leaving 14 bases between. This CDR3 has 13 residues. This chain's CDR3 is CASRGSAVTEAFF. The DNA of the CDR3 is TGTGCCAGCCGCGGCTCGGCAGTCACTGAAGCTTTCTTT.

The rearrangement joins TRBV6-5 to TRBJ1-1; 10 bases match TRBD1. The CDR3 is made up of 15 amino acids. Looked up from germline, CDR1 is MNHEY and CDR2 is SVGAGI. J lost 6 bases, V lost 0 bases, and 4 bases had no gene match. The CDR3 sequence is CASSYSWTGGSEAFF. The CDR3 bases are TGTGCCAGCAGTTACTCTTGGACAGGGGGGTCTGAAGCTTTCTTT.

This chain connects TRBV14 to TRBJ2-1; 10 bases fit TRBD2. Germline CDR1 SGHDN, CDR2 FVKESK. V lost 4 bases, J lost 12 bases, and 12 bases stayed unmatched. The CDR3 is made up of 15 amino acids. CDR3 protein: CASSPSSGGVGGQFF. The CDR3 nucleotides are TGTGCCAGCAGCCCCTCAAGCGGGGGGGTCGGGGGGCAGTTCTTC.

V is TRBV4-1 and J is TRBJ1-1; perhaps TRBD1 as D (5 bases). The CDR3 extends over 13 amino acids. Deletions cut 1 base from V and 8 bases from J, with 11 bases between. CDR1 and CDR2 from the germline V gene are MGHRA and YSYEKL. CDR3 residues: CASSQAGPGEAFF. DNA of the CDR3: TGCGCCAGCAGCCAAGCAGGGCCCGGGGAAGCTTTCTTT.

The chain recombines TRBV11-2 with TRBJ2-7, with a tentative D call TRBD2 (5 bases). The germline V and J ends were trimmed by 0 bases and 7 bases, with 10 bases remaining between them. Germline assignment: CDR1 SGHAT and CDR2 FQNNGV. This CDR3 has 13 residues. CDR3 residues: CASSLERTDEQYF. The CDR3 DNA reads as TGTGCCAGCAGCTTAGAAAGGACTGATGAGCAGTACTTC.

This clone has a single count. This chain links TRBV7-9 with TRBJ2-2; D possibly corresponds to TRBD2 (6 bases). Germline-derived CDR1 and CDR2 are SEHNR and FQNEAQ (reference sequence). V lost 2 bases to trimming and J lost 2 bases, with 12 bases between them. This CDR3 has 16 residues. CDR3 bases: TGTGCCAGCAGCTTACCGGGGGAAATAAACACCGGGGAGCTGTTTTTT. Protein product: CASSLPGEINTGELFF.

This clone showed up just once. This chain connects TRBV5-4 to TRBJ2-5; 8 bases agree with TRBD2. There are 15 residues in the CDR3. The germline gives CDR1 SGHNT, CDR2 YYREEE (reference sequence). With 4 bases clipped from V and 1 base from J, the junction kept 6 bases outside the gene matches. The DNA for the CDR3 is TGTGCCAGCAGCATCCCCGGGACTAGCCAAGAGACCCAGTACTTC. This codes for CASSIPGTSQETQYF.

The chain links TRBV19 to TRBJ2-6, with 7 bases lining up with TRBD2. V trimming: 5 bases; J trimming: 2 bases; junction bases outside the gene matches: 6. The CDR3 runs to 16 residues. The germline CDR1 and CDR2 sequences are LNHDA and SQIVND (reference sequence). Written as DNA, the CDR3 is TGTGCCAGTAGTGCCCTGGGGGGGGCTGGGGCCAACGTCCTGACTTTC. Translating gives CASSALGGAGANVLTF.

The CDR3 DNA reads as TGTGCCATCAGTGAAGATAACAGGGGCTACGAGCAGTACTTC. As protein: CAISEDNRGYEQYF. The V gene is TRBV10-3, the J gene TRBJ2-5; TRBD1 matches 7 bases. The J call may be wrong; the DNA end is better matched by TRBJ2-7. The CDR3 runs to 14 residues. Germline CDR1 is ENHRY and CDR2 is SYGVKD.

The gene calls are TRBV27 and TRBJ1-6; TRBD1 aligns across 7 bases. V gave up 1 base and J gave up 8 bases; unmatched junction bases: 17. This CDR3 has 19 amino acids. Looked up from germline, CDR1 is MNHEY and CDR2 is SMNVEV (reference sequence). In DNA form, the CDR3 reads TGTGCCAGCAGTTTATTCCCCACAGCAACAGGGGAGCTAGATTCACCCCTCCACTTT. Its translation: CASSLFPTATGELDSPLHF.